The present entry profiles one T cell receptor beta chain with its context. A junction boundary mismatches the germline segment, possibly from a read error. A second PCR of about 7 to 11 cycles used a sample-barcoded 5' primer and a J-beta primer mix. TCRdb re-called the 5' RACE reads through MiXCR, storing one row per CDR3 protein. The data contain 550,000 to 650,000 distinct CDR3 sequences, around 31% of them singletons. The sample is drawn from a study of blood T cells in healthy people across ages. CDR3 length: 15 amino acids. Germline CDR1 and CDR2: SGHRS and YFSETQ. Input material: blood. The clonotype originates from a woman over 75 in good health. The chain links TRBV5-1 to TRBJ1-6; tentative D call: TRBD1 (5 bases). The CDR3: CAGSSTESYNSPLHF. For the CDR3, the DNA is TGCGCCGGCAGCTCGACAGAATCCTATAATTCACCCCTCCACTTT.